Below are 6 T cell receptor beta chains sequenced from a single sample in a study of a mutant IDH1 vaccine in newly diagnosed glioma. Time point given: week 35, safety follow-up. With topical imiquimod, each dose of the vaccine consisted of 300 ug of mutant IDH1 20-mer peptide. Antigen specificity for these receptors is unknown. The table came from immunoSEQ multiplex PCR; TCRdb's copy has only in-frame clones and leaves some out. The sample lists around 50,000 clones, under 90% occurring once. Material: PBMCs, obtained from a glioma patient whose treatment included an IDH1 peptide vaccine. The receptors here all came from a woman under 30 with glioma.

The chain employs TRBV11-2 and TRBJ2-7; D call uncertain. Germline CDR1 and CDR2: SGHAT and FQNNGV. Trimming shortened V by 4 bases and J by 2 bases, and 9 bases separated the two germline ends. This CDR3 region has 13 residues. DNA of the CDR3: TGTGCCAGCAGCTCCGGACGCCCCTACGAGCAGTACTTC. It yields the protein CASSSGRPYEQYF. Together with reference TRBV11-2 and TRBJ2-7, the CDR3 gives the full variable domain: EAGVAQSPRYKIIEKRQSVAFWCNPISGHATLYWYQQILGQGPKLLIQFQNNGVVDDSQLPKDRFSAERLKGVDSTLKIQPAKLEDSAVYLCASSSGRPYEQYFGPGTRLTVT.

This rearrangement joins TRBV19 to TRBJ1-1; TRBD1 might be the D (5 bases). The V gene lost 4 bases and the J gene lost 0 bases, with 12 bases spanning the gap. Looked up from germline, CDR1 is LNHDA and CDR2 is SQIVND (reference sequence). The CDR3 is 15 residues long. In DNA, the CDR3 is TGTGCCAGTAGTACGGGACTGTTCATGAACACTGAAGCTTTCTTT. It translates to CASSTGLFMNTEAFF.

This chain connects TRBV7-9 to TRBJ2-1, with 10 bases matching TRBD2. The CDR3 covers 15 residues. With 5 bases clipped from V and 4 bases from J, the junction kept 5 bases outside the gene matches. Germline CDR1 SEHNR, CDR2 FQNEAQ (reference sequence). The CDR3 sequence is CASSAGLANYNEQFF. CDR3 sequence (DNA): TGTGCCAGCAGCGCGGGACTAGCGAATTACAATGAGCAGTTCTTC.

This clone was seen more than once but under ten times. The CDR3 DNA is TGTGCCAGCAGTAGGACAGGGGCTATGAACACTGAAGCTTTCTTT. Translation gives CASSRTGAMNTEAFF. The J gene is TRBJ1-1, the V gene TRBV6-5; the match to TRBD1 covers 9 bases. Looked up from germline, CDR1 is MNHEY and CDR2 is SVGAGI. The CDR3 sequence is 15 residues long. The V and J ends lost 5 bases and 0 bases, in that order; junction bases with no gene match: 4.

The J gene is TRBJ2-5, the V gene TRBV9; no clear D gene. The CDR3 is 13 residues long. Per the germline V gene, CDR1 is SGDLS and CDR2 is YYNGEE. V was cut by 4 bases and J by 4 bases, with 11 bases left in between. CDR3 bases: TGTGCCAGCAGCCTGAGAAGCCCAGAGACCCAGTACTTC. It specifies CASSLRSPETQYF.

This chain joins TRBV2 and TRBJ2-2; the D call may be TRBD1 or TRBD2 (5 bases each). Germline V gene lookup returns CDR1 SNHLY and CDR2 FYNNEI. Trimming stripped 4 bases from V and 4 bases from J, with 10 bases between. This CDR3 region has 14 residues. The CDR3 DNA follows: TGTGCCAGCAGTGGGGGGATAGGCACCGGGGAGCTGTTTTTT. Its translation: CASSGGIGTGELFF. The complete variable domain, with remaining parts taken from reference TRBV2 and TRBJ2-2, reads EPEVTQTPSHQVTQMGQEVILRCVPISNHLYFYWYRQILGQKVEFLVSFYNNEISEKSEIFDDQFSVERPDGSNFTLKIRSTKLEDSAMYFCASSGGIGTGELFFGEGSRLTVL.